This T cell receptor beta chain is drawn from a study of beta chain features in type 1 diabetes. This CDR3 is built from 16 residues. CDR1 and CDR2 (germline): SGHRS, YFSETQ. V gave up 2 bases and J gave up 1 base, with 15 bases separating them. The study's findings and limits: Type 1 diabetes patients had moderately but significantly shorter TCRB CDR3s in all four CD4+ subsets. Researchers reported that naive, central memory and Treg TCRB repertoires appeared more similar in patients than in healthy donors.

This clone was seen only a few times. Its antigen is unidentified. The study reverse transcribed the entire isolated RNA, so it sequenced expressed TCRB transcripts. Roughly 1.01 million reads, on average, came from each of the stem cell-like memory T cell samples. Libraries were prepared by immunoSEQ multiplex PCR; TCRdb keeps only in-frame clonotypes and omits some of them. The sample has around 50,000 clones; about 48% are singletons. Material for sequencing was stem cell memory CD4+ T cells from blood. The V and J genes are TRBV5-1 and TRBJ1-1; D remains unclear. The origin of this receptor is a man aged 25 to 40 with type 1 diabetes. CDR3 nucleotide sequence: TGCGCCAGCAGCTTTGACTCCCCGGGTACGAACACTGAAGCTTTCTTT. This gives the protein CASSFDSPGTNTEAFF. The whole variable domain, remainder taken from reference TRBV5-1 and TRBJ1-1, is KAGVTQTPRYLIKTRGQQVTLSCSPISGHRSVSWYQQTPGQGLQFLFEYFSETQRNKGNFPGRFSGRQFSNSRSEMNVSTLELGDSALYLCASSFDSPGTNTEAFFGQGTRLTVV.